This T cell receptor (beta chain) was found in a study of identical twins listed by TCRdb under 2016. Notes on the research overall: The study deep-sequenced TCR alpha and beta repertoires from monozygotic twins, unrelated adults of various ages and cord blood to test whether fetal clonotypes persist. Replicate twin experiments were performed at different times using different library preparation protocols to rule out contamination.

A distance of 13 bases separates the germline ends of V and J, which lose 5 bases and 3 bases respectively. CDR1 and CDR2 are read off the germline V gene (reference sequence) as SEHNR and FQNEAQ. The CDR3 holds 14 amino acids from the cysteine to the phenylalanine. Solely the CDR3 DNA is kept, with 42 bases framed from the first base. The table lists this clonotype with many counts. The antigen it recognizes is unknown. No base-level quality is on record; no much larger clone is a single base apart. All donors were healthy Caucasians. The twin cohort comprised three pairs of female monozygotic twins, all aged about 18 to 29 years. Positive isolation kits from Invitrogen were used to isolate CD4+ and CD8+ T cell populations. Here is what the overall study found, with its caveats: In beta out-of-frame sequences, excess twin sharing was weaker, because having fewer shared sequences lowered the signal-to-noise ratio. Invariant T cells such as MAIT and iNKT could partly confound zero-insertion analyses, although diverse VJ usage argued against such confounding for most clonotypes. Because the same donors could not be followed over many years, the conclusions depended on cross-sectional statistical analysis. Abundant cord blood beta clonotypes had fewer insertions, young adult naive repertoires showed a similar but weaker trend, and memory repertoires showed no such trend. In monozygotic twins, out-of-frame TCR alpha sharing was systematically underestimated by recombination models, although the models agreed with sharing between unrelated individuals. Compared with coincidental sharing between unrelated individuals, out-of-frame TCR alpha sequences shared between twins showed an excess of sequences with low generation probability.

Receptor libraries were prepared by 5' RACE. Instrument on record: Illumina HiSeq 2000. A universal primer binding site was introduced by template switching, and a unique molecular identifier was present in the final cDNA, enabling accurate counting of TCR cDNA molecules. Specific primers in the conserved constant-segment region were used to synthesize first-strand cDNA for TCR alpha and beta chains. To control for contamination, every cDNA library was double barcoded, receiving both a SMART-Mk sample barcode and Illumina barcodes. TruSeq adapter sequences, together with Illumina sample barcodes, were added in two successive PCR steps. The Illumina HiSeq platform was used with custom primers to sequence TCR alpha and beta cDNA libraries. The authors' analysis ran thus. Raw reads were processed with MiGEC to extract unique molecular identifiers, and MiXCR was used to determine CDR3 positions. For each individual, recombination models were inferred using an EM algorithm with the repgenHMM and IGoR tools. The tcR package in R was used for shared clonotype analysis, with sharing normalized by the product of cloneset sizes. Out-of-frame nonproductive sequences were analyzed to study raw recombination free of thymic and clonal selection effects. In TCRdb, the public reads were trimmed at Q25 with fastp and aligned with MiXCR, with productive beta chains retained. CDR3 protein sequences are deduplicated, and each keeps its most common genes and DNA. The V and J calls were determined by TCRdb, not by the authors. For this sample the table gives about 200,000 distinct CDR3 sequences, of which over 5.5% were detected only once. The ten largest clones take up 13% to 15% of the sample.

Separately, the same data were catalogued under a study of T cells expressing NK-cell markers. Looking at the second paper: TCR beta-chain repertoires were profiled in sorted CD3+CD56+NKG2C+, CD3+CD56+NKG2C- and CD3+CD56-NKG2C+ T-cell subsets from seven or eight donors. Of the eight sequenced donors, seven were found to be HCMV-seropositive and one was found to be HCMV-seronegative. In several experiments an anti-gammadeltaTCR antibody was added to restrict sorting to alphabetaTCR-expressing T cells. In roughly six donors, the dominant CD3+CD56+NKG2C+ clonotypes ranked among the top 10 CD8+ clonotypes, making up about 1.0-8% of CD8+ T cells. Those dominant clonotypes were again the most abundant among CD3+CD56-NKG2C+ cells in a handful of donors, at roughly 28.3-60.1%. Whether the expanded NKG2C-expressing T cell clones were specific for HCMV antigens remained unclear. All eight donors whose samples were sequenced were randomly selected healthy volunteers, three of them men and five women. To determine HCMV serostatus, a commercial ELISA kit was used to detect HCMV-specific IgG in serum. MIGEC was used to demultiplex reads and group the reads by UMI, and MiTCR was used to assemble and quantify clonotypes. To exclude erroneous sequences, only TCR cDNA sequences supported by at least two reads were retained. Downstream repertoire analysis used the tcR package, and clonotypes were matched across fractions by CDR3 nucleotide sequence plus V segment. Antigen specificity was annotated against VDJdb with VDJmatch, allowing one amino acid substitution in CDR3.

The sequence was collected from a woman aged 18-29 years in good health. The chain employs TRBV7-9 and TRBJ2-5, with the D gene too uncertain to name. The specimen was CD8+ T cells sorted from blood. Here the CDR3 is given as CASSGDHLEETQYF. The bases read TGTGCCAGCAGCGGAGATCACCTTGAAGAGACCCAGTACTTC.